This TCR beta chain was captured in a study of tumor and adjacent non-tumor tissue in lung cancer. Study context: Stage I to III disease affected 9 to 10 men and 5 women aged roughly 30 to 76. General study points: Shorter survival was associated with higher TCR diversity in tumors. Tumor tissue had significantly higher TCR diversity than normal lung.

V dropped 4 bases and J dropped 8 bases, with 14 bases sitting between them. CDR1 is SEHNR, CDR2 FQNEAQ, per germline (reference sequence). The CDR3 runs 14 residues. TCRbeta libraries were built with three rounds of nested PCR, modified from ARM-PCR. TCRdb reprocessed the multiplex PCR reads via MiXCR and lists one record per CDR3 protein. The data contain more than 85,000 distinct CDR3 sequences, 62% of them singletons. This sample's RNA came from whole unsorted tissue. More than 3 cm separated this lung sample from the edge of the tumor. Newly diagnosed lung cancer patients had thoracic surgery in China, August–late 2014, without prior chemotherapy. As regards this clonotype: Its antigen is unidentified. A much larger clone sits a single nucleotide away, making a read error possible.

The sequencing input was distant non-tumor lung tissue. The chain combines TRBV7-9 with TRBJ1-4; a possible D gene is TRBD1 (6 bases). This TCR derives from a man in his sixties with non-small cell lung cancer. The CDR3, as DNA: TGTGCCAGCAGCTCGGGACAAACGATGGAAAAACTGTTTTTT. This translates into CASSSGQTMEKLFF.